The 15 T cell receptor beta chains below all came from one sample that was sequenced in a study of T cell responses to AZD1222 COVID-19 vaccine. Produced via immunoSEQ multiplex PCR; TCRdb's table is partial and in-frame only. The table has about 120,000 clones, 88% seen once. Sequencing was performed on peripheral blood, taken on day 0 of AZD1222 vaccination. These receptors all come from an adult in good health.

The gene calls are TRBV11-2 and TRBJ2-7; 10 bases line up with TRBD1. The V gene end was trimmed by 1 base and the J gene end by 0 bases; junction bases not matched to a gene: 0. Germline V gene sequence: CDR1 SGHAT, CDR2 FQNNGV. This CDR3 is built from 15 residues. The CDR3 DNA is TGTGCCAGCAGCTTAGGGGACAGGGGCTCCTACGAGCAGTACTTC. Protein: CASSLGDRGSYEQYF.

The chain is built from TRBV14 and TRBJ1-4, with D possibly TRBD1 on 6 matching bases. The germline CDR1 and CDR2 sequences are SGHDN and FVKESK. This CDR3 region has 14 residues. V was shortened by 4 bases and J by 6 bases, with 12 bases between the two germline ends. Written as DNA, the CDR3 is TGTGCCAGCAGCCCAACAGGGTACGATGAAAAACTGTTTTTT. It is translated as CASSPTGYDEKLFF.

This chain connects TRBV11-1 to TRBJ1-1; D call uncertain. CDR1 is SGHAT and CDR2 is FQDESV in the germline V gene (reference sequence). V lost 2 bases to trimming and J lost 6 bases, with 7 bases between them. The CDR3 covers 12 residues. The CDR3, as DNA: TGTGCCAGCAGCTTAACGGGTCCTGAAGCTTTCTTT. Translating it yields CASSLTGPEAFF.

This chain links TRBV4-1 with TRBJ1-6, with no clear D. V dropped 2 bases and J dropped 0 bases, with 11 bases sitting between them. The CDR3 contains 17 residues. CDR1 and CDR2 (germline): MGHRA, YSYEKL. The CDR3 reads CASSQKGGSSYNSPLHF. In DNA, the CDR3 is TGCGCCAGCAGCCAAAAAGGTGGGAGCTCCTATAATTCACCCCTCCACTTT.

The chain links TRBV4-1 to TRBJ1-3; a weak D match, TRBD1 (6 bases). V shed 5 bases and J shed 4 bases, with 15 bases lying between them. The CDR3 covers 15 residues. From germline, CDR1 is MGHRA and CDR2 YSYEKL. CDR3 loop: CASSSRGREGNTIYF. The CDR3, as DNA: TGCGCCAGCAGCAGCAGGGGACGTGAGGGAAACACCATATATTTT.

The gene calls are TRBV7-8 and TRBJ2-7; D possibly uses TRBD1 or TRBD2 (5 bases each). Per germline, CDR1 SGHVS and CDR2 FQNEAQ. V lost 7 bases, J lost 0 bases, and 19 bases lay in between. The CDR3 length is 16 residues. Here the CDR3 reads CASTVQRAGNSYEQYF. The DNA for the CDR3 is TGTGCCAGCACCGTCCAGAGGGCAGGGAACTCCTACGAGCAGTACTTC.

V is TRBV5-1 and J is TRBJ1-3; tentatively, D is TRBD1 (5 bases). CDR3 length: 16 amino acids. V was trimmed by 0 bases and J by 0 bases, leaving 10 bases between them. The V gene's germline CDR1 is SGHRS and CDR2 YFSETQ. The CDR3 DNA follows: TGCGCCAGCAGCTTGGGGGGACTACCCTCTGGAAACACCATATATTTT. Amino acid sequence: CASSLGGLPSGNTIYF.

As DNA, the CDR3 is TGTGCCACCAGTGATTTATCGGGGGGTGCCTACAATGAGCAGTTCTTC. This codes for CATSDLSGGAYNEQFF. The chain joins TRBV24-1 to TRBJ2-1, with 7 bases fitting TRBD2. CDR1 KGHDR and CDR2 SFDVKD come from the germline V gene. Germline trimming cut 1 base from V and 2 bases from J; bases unmatched to any gene: 4. The CDR3 is 16 residues long.

The chain recombines TRBV5-1 with TRBJ2-1; D ambiguous. Germline assignment: CDR1 SGHRS and CDR2 YFSETQ. CDR3 length: 15 amino acids. The V and J ends lost 2 bases and 4 bases respectively, with 13 bases between them. The CDR3 DNA is TGCGCCAGCAGCTTCCTCCTAAACGAATACAATGAGCAGTTCTTC. Amino acid sequence: CASSFLLNEYNEQFF.

V and J are TRBV4-1 and TRBJ2-1, with 8 bases matching TRBD2. Germline CDR1 MGHRA, CDR2 YSYEKL. V dropped 0 bases and J dropped 4; count of bases not matched to a gene: 5. This CDR3 has 16 residues. CDR3 loop: CASSQDAVAGYNEQFF. The CDR3 DNA reads as TGCGCCAGCAGCCAAGATGCGGTAGCGGGGTACAATGAGCAGTTCTTC.

V gene TRBV19 combines with J gene TRBJ2-7; tentatively, D is TRBD2 (5 bases). The germline V gene encodes CDR1 LNHDA and CDR2 SQIVND (reference sequence). V lost 7 bases, J lost 6 bases, and 13 bases lay in between. The CDR3 contains 12 residues. The CDR3 here is CASIGGGGEQYF. As DNA, the CDR3 is TGTGCCAGTATAGGAGGCGGAGGCGAGCAGTACTTC.

The J gene is TRBJ1-1, the V gene TRBV18; no firm D call. This CDR3 has 13 residues. Germline V gene lookup returns CDR1 KGHSH and CDR2 LQKENI. Trimming took 3 bases from V and 1 from J, leaving 6 bases between them. DNA for the CDR3: TGTGCCAGCTCACCCCCCACGAACACTGAAGCTTTCTTT. Encoded protein: CASSPPTNTEAFF.

This clone was observed a few times. This sequence joins TRBV28 and TRBJ2-7; TRBD2 agrees at 10 bases. Germline CDR1 MDHEN, CDR2 SYDVKM. The CDR3 contains 15 residues. Unmatched junction bases numbered 6, after V lost 5 bases and J lost 2 bases. In DNA, the CDR3 is TGTGCCAGCAGTCCTGAAGCGGGAGGGCCCTACGAGCAGTACTTC. It encodes CASSPEAGGPYEQYF.

Only a few counts were recorded for this clone. The chain uses TRBV19 and TRBJ2-7; D may correspond to TRBD1 or TRBD2 (5 bases each). The germline CDR1 and CDR2 sequences are LNHDA and SQIVND (reference sequence). The CDR3 extends over 15 amino acids. V gave up 2 bases and J gave up 0 bases, with 11 bases separating them. CDR3 in amino acids: CASSIRQGASYEQYF. CDR3 DNA sequence: TGTGCCAGTAGTATACGGCAGGGAGCCTCCTACGAGCAGTACTTC. Full variable domain (remainder filled in from reference TRBV19 and TRBJ2-7): DGGITQSPKYLFRKEGQNVTLSCEQNLNHDAMYWYRQDPGQGLRLIYYSQIVNDFQKGDIAEGYSVSREKKESFPLTVTSAQKNPTAFYLCASSIRQGASYEQYFGPGTRLTVT.

This clone appeared a single time. This chain connects TRBV7-2 to TRBJ2-5, with 8 bases matching TRBD2. V shed 4 bases, J shed 5 bases, and the junction held 9 bases outside the gene matches. Per the germline V gene, CDR1 is SGHTA and CDR2 is FQGNSA. The CDR3 extends over 15 amino acids. The CDR3 loop is CASSSSGGFSETQYF. The CDR3 nucleotides are TGTGCCAGCAGCTCATCGGGAGGGTTCTCTGAGACCCAGTACTTC.